The 7 T cell receptor beta chains presented below share a single source sample, sequenced in a study of CD8+ T cells in alopecia areata. RNA extraction was followed by reverse transcription into cDNA, which acted as the sequencing template. Data came from immunoSEQ multiplex PCR; TCRdb stores just in-frame clones and leaves some out. The sample has fewer than 250,000 clones; around three fifths are singletons. Here the sequenced sample was CD4+ T cells sorted from blood, taken at week 0. Every receptor here comes from a human donor with alopecia areata.

The chain has TRBV14 and TRBJ1-4; D is undetermined. The V end was cut by 5 bases, the J end by 7 bases, with 11 bases between. This CDR3 has 13 amino acids. Germline CDR1 and CDR2: SGHDN and FVKESK. The CDR3 nucleotides read TGTGCCAGCAGCTTACTAGGAGTTGAAAAACTGTTTTTT. As protein: CASSLLGVEKLFF.

This chain connects TRBV4-2 to TRBJ2-3; D is unresolved. Germline V lookup: CDR1 LGHNA, CDR2 YNFKEQ. V was shortened by 3 bases and J by 6 bases, with 7 bases between the two germline ends. The CDR3 loop spans 12 amino acids. Here the CDR3 reads CASSQLADTQYF. CDR3 DNA sequence: TGTGCCAGCAGCCAGCTCGCCGATACGCAGTATTTT.

The V gene is TRBV6-1, the J gene TRBJ2-2, with D hard to call. This CDR3 region has 13 residues. CDR1 is MNHNS, CDR2 SASEGT, per germline. V lost 1 base, J lost 5 bases, and 5 bases lay in between. The DNA of the CDR3 is TGTGCCAGCAGTGAAGGTCCAACCGGGGAGCTGTTTTTT. It specifies CASSEGPTGELFF.

V is TRBV5-6 and J is TRBJ2-3, with 9 bases that match TRBD1. V lost 4 bases to trimming and J lost 4 bases; unmatched junction nucleotides: 7. The CDR3 covers 15 residues. Germline CDR1 is SGHDT and CDR2 is YYEEEE. CDR3 in amino acids: CASSRTGGRADTQYF. Written as DNA, the CDR3 is TGTGCCAGCAGCCGAACAGGGGGCAGGGCAGATACGCAGTATTTT.

This rearrangement joins TRBV5-6 to TRBJ1-1, with a tentative D call TRBD1 (6 bases). The CDR3 loop spans 12 amino acids. The V and J ends lost 2 bases and 7 bases respectively, with 9 bases between them. Germline V gene lookup returns CDR1 SGHDT and CDR2 YYEEEE. The CDR3 nucleotides read TGTGCCAGCAGCTTCAGGACAGATGAAGCTTTCTTT. Its translation: CASSFRTDEAFF.

The table lists this clone with a few counts. The CDR3 here is CASSLGTNRQNEQFF. Written as DNA, the CDR3 is TGTGCCAGCAGCTTAGGGACAAACAGGCAAAATGAGCAGTTCTTC. The genes are TRBV7-9 and TRBJ2-1, with a possible D match to TRBD1 (5 bases). With 1 base removed from V and 7 bases from J, the gap between germline ends came to 14 bases. The CDR3 length is 15 residues. Germline loops: CDR1 SEHNR, CDR2 FQNEAQ (reference sequence).

V and J are TRBV7-3 and TRBJ1-1; D not resolved. The CDR3 consists of 15 residues. The V gene's germline CDR1 is SGHTA and CDR2 FQGTGA. V dropped 5 bases and J dropped 9 bases, with 22 bases sitting between them. Here the CDR3 DNA reads TGTGCCAGCAGCCCTGATCGAGTCCCCAGTTCGCAAGCTTTCTTT. Translated: CASSPDRVPSSQAFF.